These 7 T cell receptor beta chains originate from one sample sequenced in a study of CD8+ T cells in alopecia areata (dated by TCRdb to the late 2010s). The treatment or condition label, as the study defines it: oral pan-JAK inhibitor, 5-10 mg twice daily. Receptor amplification or capture employed the immunoSEQ multiplex PCR assay. To provide template for TCR sequencing, every sample had RNA extracted and reverse transcribed into cDNA. As stored in TCRdb, this immuneACCESS dataset retains in-frame rearrangements with V and J assigned. A fraction of the clones does not appear; measured against another copy, unresolved V genes explain less than half of the discrepancy, and the remainder lacks a known reason. The table for this sample lists fewer than 250,000 clones; approximately 40% of them were counted only once. Around 2.8% of the sample is taken by the ten largest. Sample: CD4+ T cells sorted from blood, taken between weeks 36 and 40, from a patient treated with tofacitinib. These receptors were obtained from a human donor with alopecia areata.

J is TRBJ2-2 and V is TRBV29-1; TRBD2 aligns across 9 bases. CDR1 SQVTM and CDR2 ANQGSEA come from the germline V gene. Trimming cost V 4 bases and J 0 bases; bases outside gene matches: 0. The CDR3 is made up of 14 amino acids. This CDR3 is CSVASGTNTGELFF. For the CDR3, the DNA is TGCAGCGTTGCTAGCGGGACGAACACCGGGGAGCTGTTTTTT.

Here the CDR3 DNA reads TGTGCCTGGAGTCCTGGGGGCACCTCCTACGAGCAGTACTTC. It encodes CAWSPGGTSYEQYF. The rearrangement links TRBV30 to TRBJ2-7; D is perhaps TRBD1 (6 bases). CDR3 length: 14 residues. Germline CDR1 reads GTSNPN; CDR2 reads SVGIG (reference sequence). V was pared by 2 bases and J by 0 bases, with 11 bases between.

This chain joins TRBV27 and TRBJ1-6; 8 bases are shared with TRBD1. Per the germline V gene, CDR1 is MNHEY and CDR2 is SMNVEV (reference sequence). V lost 8 bases, J lost 13 bases, and 16 bases stayed unmatched. The CDR3 has 15 amino acids. Here the CDR3 reads CASGVTGARAFPLHF. CDR3 bases: TGTGCCAGCGGGGTGACAGGGGCCCGCGCCTTTCCCCTCCACTTT.

The V gene is TRBV9, the J gene TRBJ1-5; D gene unclear. The CDR3 sequence is 13 residues long. CDR1 and CDR2 from the germline V gene are SGDLS and YYNGEE. V lost 0 bases to trimming and J lost 7 bases, with 8 bases between them. The chain's CDR3 is CASSVAASQPQHF. In DNA form, the CDR3 reads TGTGCCAGCAGCGTAGCCGCAAGCCAGCCCCAGCATTTT.

This chain uses TRBV28 with TRBJ2-7; D is unresolved. V dropped 4 bases and J dropped 3 bases, with 16 bases sitting between them. This CDR3 has 15 amino acids. The germline V gene has CDR1 MDHEN and CDR2 SYDVKM. The CDR3 protein is CASSSGQPVGYEQYF. The CDR3 DNA is TGTGCCAGCAGTTCAGGCCAACCGGTAGGCTACGAGCAGTACTTC.

In regard to this clone: Within the sample, other DNA sequences also encode this same CDR3. The chain is built from TRBV5-1 and TRBJ2-1; D gene unclear. V lost 2 bases to trimming and J lost 6 bases, with 3 bases between them. This CDR3 spans 11 amino acids. The germline V gene has CDR1 SGHRS and CDR2 YFSETQ. The CDR3 DNA is TGCGCCAGCAGCTTTTCCAATGAGCAGTTCTTC. This encodes CASSFSNEQFF.

This clone was picked up a small number of times. The rearrangement joins TRBV6-1 to TRBJ2-1; D not resolved. The CDR3 spans 13 residues. Per the germline V gene, CDR1 is MNHNS and CDR2 is SASEGT. V was shortened by 7 bases and J by 3 bases, with 10 bases between the two germline ends. Here the CDR3 reads CASTIGFYNEQFF. As DNA, the CDR3 is TGTGCCAGCACAATAGGGTTCTACAATGAGCAGTTCTTC.